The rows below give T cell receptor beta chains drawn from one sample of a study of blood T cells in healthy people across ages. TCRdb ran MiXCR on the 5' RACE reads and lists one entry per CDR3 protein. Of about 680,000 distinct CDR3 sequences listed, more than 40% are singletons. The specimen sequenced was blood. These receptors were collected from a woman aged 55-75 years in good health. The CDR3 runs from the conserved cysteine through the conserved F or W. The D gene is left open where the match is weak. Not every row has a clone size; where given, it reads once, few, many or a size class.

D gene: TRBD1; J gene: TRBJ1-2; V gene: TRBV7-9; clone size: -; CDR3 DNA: TGTGCCAGCAGCGAAGGACAGGGGGAGTACTATGGCTACACCTTC; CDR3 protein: CASSEGQGEYYGYTF
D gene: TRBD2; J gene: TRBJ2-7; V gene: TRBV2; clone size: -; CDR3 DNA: TGTGCCAGCAATAGCGAGCGGGAGTTCACCCACGAGCAGTACTTC; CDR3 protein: CASNSEREFTHEQYF
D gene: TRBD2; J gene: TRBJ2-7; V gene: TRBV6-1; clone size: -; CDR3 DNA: TGTCCCACTCAGACTAGCGGGAACTACGAGCAGTACTTC; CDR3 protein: CPTQTSGNYEQYF
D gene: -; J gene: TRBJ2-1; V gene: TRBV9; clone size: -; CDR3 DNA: TGTGCCAGCAGCGGAGGTTCACGCCAGCGGGATGAGCAGTTCTTC; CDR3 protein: CASSGGSRQRDEQFF
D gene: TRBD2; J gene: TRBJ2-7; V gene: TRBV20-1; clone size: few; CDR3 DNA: TGCAGTGCTAGAAGACTAGCGGTTCGTAAGCAGTACTTC; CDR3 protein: CSARRLAVRKQYF
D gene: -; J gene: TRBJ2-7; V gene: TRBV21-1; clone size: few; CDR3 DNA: TGTGCCAGCTATGGAACCGGGACAGGGGCCTACGAGCAGTACTTC; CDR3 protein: CASYGTGTGAYEQYF
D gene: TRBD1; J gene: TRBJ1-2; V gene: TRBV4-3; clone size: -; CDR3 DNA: TGCGCCAGCAGCCAAGCGGGACAGGGGGCGCGTGGCTACACCTTC; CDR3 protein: CASSQAGQGARGYTF
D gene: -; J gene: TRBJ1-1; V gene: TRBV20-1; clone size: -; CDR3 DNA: TGCAGTGCCGCGGTTCTGAACACTGAAGCTTTCTTT; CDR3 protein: CSAAVLNTEAFF
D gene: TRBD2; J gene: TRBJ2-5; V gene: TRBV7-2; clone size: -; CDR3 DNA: TGTGCCAGCAGCTTAGCCCCGGGGGGGACCCAGTACTTC; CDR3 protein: CASSLAPGGTQYF
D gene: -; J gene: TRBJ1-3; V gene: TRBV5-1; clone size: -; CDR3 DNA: TGCGCCAGCAGCTTGGAGTACCCCGGAGGTGGAAACACCATATATTTT; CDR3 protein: CASSLEYPGGGNTIYF
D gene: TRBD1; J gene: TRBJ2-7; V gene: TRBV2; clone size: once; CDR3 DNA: TGTGCCAGCAGTGTGGACAGGGGACCTGGGGAGCAGTACTTC; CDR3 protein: CASSVDRGPGEQYF
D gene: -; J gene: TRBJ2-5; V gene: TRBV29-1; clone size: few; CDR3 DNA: TGCAGCGTTGAGTTGCAGGGAAAGGGGCGAGAGACCCAGTACTTC; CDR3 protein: CSVELQGKGRETQYF
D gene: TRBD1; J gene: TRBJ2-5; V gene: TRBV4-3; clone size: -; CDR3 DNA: TGCGCCAGCAGCCGAGTAAGGGGGCCCCCTGTGGAGCAGTACTTC; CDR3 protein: CASSRVRGPPVEQYF
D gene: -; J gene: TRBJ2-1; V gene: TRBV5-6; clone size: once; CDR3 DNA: TGTGCCAGCAGCCCGCTGGGGGTCAATGAGCAGTTCTTC; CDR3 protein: CASSPLGVNEQFF
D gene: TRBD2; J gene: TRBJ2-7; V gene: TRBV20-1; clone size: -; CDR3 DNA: TGCAGTGCTAGAGACTACGTAGCGGGAGACGTGTACTTC; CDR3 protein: CSARDYVAGDVYF
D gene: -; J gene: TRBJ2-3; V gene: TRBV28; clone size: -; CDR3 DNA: TGTGCCAGCAGTTACCCGCAGGGGAGAGATACGCAGTATTTT; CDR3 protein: CASSYPQGRDTQYF
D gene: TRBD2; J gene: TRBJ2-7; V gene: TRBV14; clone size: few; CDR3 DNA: TGTGCCAGCAGCCAAGCCGGGGGGAGCTCCTACGAGCAGTACTTC; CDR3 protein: CASSQAGGSSYEQYF
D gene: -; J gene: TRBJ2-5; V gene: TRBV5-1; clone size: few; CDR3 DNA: TGCGCCAGCAGCTTTACCGGGACGTTGGGAGAGACCCAGTACTTC; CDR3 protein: CASSFTGTLGETQYF
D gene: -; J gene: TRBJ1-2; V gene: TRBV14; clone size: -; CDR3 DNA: TGTGCCAGCAGCCCGACGAGGACGAATGGCTACACCTTC; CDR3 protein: CASSPTRTNGYTF
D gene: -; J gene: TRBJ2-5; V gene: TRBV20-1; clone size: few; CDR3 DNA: TGCAGTGTGTGGGGTCAAGAGACCCAGTACTTC; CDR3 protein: CSVWGQETQYF
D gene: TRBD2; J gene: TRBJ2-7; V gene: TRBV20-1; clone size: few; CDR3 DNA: TGCAGTGCCAAACTAGCGGGAGCATACGAGCAGTACTTC; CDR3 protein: CSAKLAGAYEQYF
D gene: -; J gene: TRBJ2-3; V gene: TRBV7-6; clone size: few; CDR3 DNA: TGTGCCAGCGGCGGGTGGGGCAACACGGATACGCAGTATTTT; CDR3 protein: CASGGWGNTDTQYF
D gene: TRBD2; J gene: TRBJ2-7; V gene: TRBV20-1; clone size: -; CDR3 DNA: TGCAGTGCTAGAAAGCGGGGCTCCTACGAGCAGTACTTC; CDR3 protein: CSARKRGSYEQYF
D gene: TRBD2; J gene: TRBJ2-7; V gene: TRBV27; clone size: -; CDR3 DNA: TGTGCCAGCAGTTCATTAGCGGGAGCCCACTGCGAGCAGTACTTC; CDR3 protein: CASSSLAGAHCEQYF
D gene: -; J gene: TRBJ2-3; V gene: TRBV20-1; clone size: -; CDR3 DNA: TGCAGTGCTAGGACCGACAGTTACACAGATACGCAGTATTTT; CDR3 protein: CSARTDSYTDTQYF
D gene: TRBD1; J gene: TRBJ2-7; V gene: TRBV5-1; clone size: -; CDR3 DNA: TGCGCCAGCAGCTGGGGGCAGGGGGCTTCCTACGAGCAGTACTTC; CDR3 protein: CASSWGQGASYEQYF
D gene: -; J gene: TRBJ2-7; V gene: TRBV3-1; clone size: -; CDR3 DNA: TGTGCCAGCAGCCTAGGCGCCGGGGGTAAGGGCTACGAGCAGTACTTC; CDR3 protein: CASSLGAGGKGYEQYF
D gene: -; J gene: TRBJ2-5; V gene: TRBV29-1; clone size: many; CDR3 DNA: TGCAGCGTTAGTCAAAAAAGAGGGGAGACCCAGTACTTC; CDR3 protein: CSVSQKRGETQYF
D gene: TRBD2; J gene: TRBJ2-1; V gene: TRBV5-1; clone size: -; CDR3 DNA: TGCGCCAGCAGCTTGGGGCGGACTAGCGGGAGGGGGAATGAGCAGTTCTTC; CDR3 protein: CASSLGRTSGRGNEQFF
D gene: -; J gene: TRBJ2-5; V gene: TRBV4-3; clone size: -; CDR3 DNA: TGCGCCAGCAGCCAAGACGGGGGCGGGATGTCTGAGACCCAGTACTTC; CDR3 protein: CASSQDGGGMSETQYF
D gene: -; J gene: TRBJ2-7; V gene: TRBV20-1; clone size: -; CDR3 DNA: TGCAGTGCTAGAGATTTTGGACCAAGGAGCTCCTACGAGCAGTACTTC; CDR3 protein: CSARDFGPRSSYEQYF
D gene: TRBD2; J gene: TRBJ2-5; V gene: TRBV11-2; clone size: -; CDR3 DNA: TGTGCCAGCAGCCCGGGACTAGCGGGGTGGGGGGAGACCCAGTACTTC; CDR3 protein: CASSPGLAGWGETQYF
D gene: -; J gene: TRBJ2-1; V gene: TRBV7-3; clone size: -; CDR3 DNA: TGTGCCAGCAGCATGGGACGGGACAATGAGCAGTTCTTC; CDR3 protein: CASSMGRDNEQFF
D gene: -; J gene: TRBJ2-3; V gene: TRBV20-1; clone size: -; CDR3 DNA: TGCAGTGCTTACCCCCGGGGGCGCACCGGGGATACGCAGTATTTT; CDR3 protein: CSAYPRGRTGDTQYF
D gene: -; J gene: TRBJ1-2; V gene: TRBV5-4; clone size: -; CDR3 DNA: TGTGCCAGCAGCAGGGCTCAGTCAAAAGATGGCTACACCTTC; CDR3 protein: CASSRAQSKDGYTF
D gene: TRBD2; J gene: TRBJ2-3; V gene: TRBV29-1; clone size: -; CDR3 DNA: TGCAGCGTTGCGGGACTAGCGGGAGTGGGCTCTAGCACAGATACGCAGTATTTT; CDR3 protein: CSVAGLAGVGSSTDTQYF
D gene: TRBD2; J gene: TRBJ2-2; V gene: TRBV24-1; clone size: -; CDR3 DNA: TGTGCCACCAGTGATGTAGGGACTAGCGGGAGTTACGGCGGGGAGCTGTTTTTT; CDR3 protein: CATSDVGTSGSYGGELFF
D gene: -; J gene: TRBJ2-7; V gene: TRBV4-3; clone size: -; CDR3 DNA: TGCGCCAGCAGCCAAGGCGCTTTCTCCTACGAGCAGTACTTC; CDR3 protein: CASSQGAFSYEQYF
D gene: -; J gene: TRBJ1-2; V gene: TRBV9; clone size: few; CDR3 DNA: TGTGCCAGCAGCGTACTCGACCGAGTGGGCTACACCTTC; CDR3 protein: CASSVLDRVGYTF
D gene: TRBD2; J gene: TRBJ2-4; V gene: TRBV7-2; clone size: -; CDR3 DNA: TGTGCCAGCAGCTTAGGTCGACTAGCGGGAGCGAACATTCAGTACTTC; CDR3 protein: CASSLGRLAGANIQYF
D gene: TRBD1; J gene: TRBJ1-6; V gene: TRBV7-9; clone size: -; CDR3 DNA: TGTGCCAGCAGCTTGGTGACAGGGGTGAGTTCACCCCTCCACTTT; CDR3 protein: CASSLVTGVSSPLHF
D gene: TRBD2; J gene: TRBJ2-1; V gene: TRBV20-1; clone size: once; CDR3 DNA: TGCAGTGCGGGGACTAGCGGGAGTGTCTACAATGAGCAGTTCTTC; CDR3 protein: CSAGTSGSVYNEQFF
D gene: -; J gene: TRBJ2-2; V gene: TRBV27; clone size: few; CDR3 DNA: TGTGCCAGCACCTTCAACGCCGGGTGGGCCGGGGAGCTGTTTTTT; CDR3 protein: CASTFNAGWAGELFF
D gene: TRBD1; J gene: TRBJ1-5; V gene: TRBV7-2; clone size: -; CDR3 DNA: TGTGCCAGCAGCTTAGGACGACAGGGGGCGGAACAGCCCCAGCATTTT; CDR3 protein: CASSLGRQGAEQPQHF
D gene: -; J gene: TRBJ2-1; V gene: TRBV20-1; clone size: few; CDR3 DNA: TGCAGTGCCCCGGGGTTAGCGGTCTACAATGAGCAGTTCTTC; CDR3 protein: CSAPGLAVYNEQFF
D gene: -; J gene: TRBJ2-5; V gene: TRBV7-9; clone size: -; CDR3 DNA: TGTGCCAGCAGCATGACAGGCACATCAAGAGAGACCCAGTACTTC; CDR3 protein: CASSMTGTSRETQYF
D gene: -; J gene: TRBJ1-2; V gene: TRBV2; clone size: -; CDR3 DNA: TGTGCCAGCCAGACAGCTAACTATGGCTACACCTTC; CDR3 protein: CASQTANYGYTF
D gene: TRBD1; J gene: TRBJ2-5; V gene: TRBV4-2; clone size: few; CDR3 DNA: TGTGCCAGCAGCCACCCACAGGGGAAGACCGGGATGGAGACCCAGTACTTC; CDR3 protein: CASSHPQGKTGMETQYF
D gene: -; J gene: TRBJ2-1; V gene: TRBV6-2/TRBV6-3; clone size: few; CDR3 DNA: TGTGCCAGCAGTCAAGGTGGGACTCAATGGATCGATGAGCAGTTCTTC; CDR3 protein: CASSQGGTQWIDEQFF
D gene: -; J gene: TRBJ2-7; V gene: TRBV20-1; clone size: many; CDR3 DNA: TGCAGTGCTACTCTAACCTACGAGCAGTACTTC; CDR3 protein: CSATLTYEQYF
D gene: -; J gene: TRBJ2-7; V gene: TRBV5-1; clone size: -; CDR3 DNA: TGCGCCAGCAGCGGGATGGTTGGCTACGAGCAGTACTTC; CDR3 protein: CASSGMVGYEQYF